Presented here are 22 T cell receptor beta chains from one specimen sequenced in a study of technical replicates of blood from a few donors. Method: immunoSEQ multiplex PCR; TCRdb's copy keeps in-frame clones and lacks some. The sample includes about 57,000 clones, 85% to 90% of them seen just once. The sequencing sample was made of PBMCs. These receptor sequences come from a human donor in good health. Some clones in this sample may be carry-over from other donors' samples.

This sequence joins TRBV30 and TRBJ2-7, with TRBD1 matching 8 bases. Germline-derived CDR1 and CDR2 are GTSNPN and SVGIG (reference sequence). The CDR3 covers 14 residues. Trimming at V came to 4 bases and at J to 8 bases, leaving 13 bases not matched to a gene. The CDR3 region has the DNA TGTGCCTGGACCCTTCAGGGGGCTTGGGGGCAGCAGTACTTC. It encodes CAWTLQGAWGQQYF.

The chain combines TRBV5-1 with TRBJ2-7, with 12 bases lining up with TRBD2. Unmatched junction bases numbered 8, after V lost 0 bases and J lost 7 bases. Germline loops: CDR1 SGHRS, CDR2 YFSETQ. The CDR3 is 16 amino acids. DNA of the CDR3: TGCGCCAGCAGCTTGGTCGCTAGCGGGGGGGCGAGGGAGCAGTACTTC. Translating gives CASSLVASGGAREQYF.

V usage is TRBV7-2 and J usage is TRBJ1-1; 10 bases are shared with TRBD1. The CDR3 covers 15 residues. CDR1 is SGHTA, CDR2 FQGNSA, per germline. V was pared by 4 bases and J by 1 base, with 3 bases of the junction left unmatched. The CDR3 sequence: CASSWGQGWNTEAFF. Here the CDR3 DNA reads TGTGCCAGCAGCTGGGGACAGGGGTGGAACACTGAAGCTTTCTTT.

The chain links TRBV6-5 to TRBJ2-2; 7 nucleotides match TRBD2. Germline CDR1 and CDR2: MNHEY and SVGAGI. V shed 8 bases and J 7 bases; nucleotides not matched to a gene: 4. The CDR3 covers 12 residues. In nucleotides, the CDR3 is TGTGCCAGCGGGAGGGGATACGGGGAGCTGTTTTTT. It is translated as CASGRGYGELFF.

This clone has a handful of counts. The CDR3 sequence is CASSQDWGGATLDTQYF. Here the CDR3 DNA reads TGCGCCAGCAGCCAAGACTGGGGCGGGGCTACCCTAGATACGCAGTATTTT. This chain connects TRBV4-1 to TRBJ2-3; D possibly corresponds to TRBD2 (6 bases). Looked up from germline, CDR1 is MGHRA and CDR2 is YSYEKL. The CDR3 runs to 17 residues. V lost 0 bases and J 5 bases, leaving 18 bases between the germline ends.

This rearrangement joins TRBV9 to TRBJ1-5; D unclear. This CDR3 contains 14 residues. V lost 0 bases to trimming and J lost 9 bases, with 13 bases between them. Germline V gene data show CDR1 as SGDLS and CDR2 as YYNGEE. This CDR3 is CASSVDSLDGPQHF. The CDR3 region has the DNA TGTGCCAGCAGCGTAGATAGCCTGGATGGGCCCCAGCATTTT.

The rearrangement joins TRBV14 to TRBJ2-1; 10 positions match TRBD2. Germline V gene data show CDR1 as SGHDN and CDR2 as FVKESK. J gave up 3 bases and V 4 bases, and 6 bases lay outside the gene matches. There are 16 residues in the CDR3. CDR3 loop: CASSLWTSGGYNEQFF. DNA of the CDR3: TGTGCCAGCAGCCTTTGGACTAGCGGAGGCTACAATGAGCAGTTCTTC.

This clone was observed a single time. The chain carries TRBV2 and TRBJ1-2; TRBD1 aligns across 11 bases. Germline V gene sequence: CDR1 SNHLY, CDR2 FYNNEI. The CDR3 is made up of 13 amino acids. J lost 4 bases, V lost 8 bases, and 3 bases had no gene match. The CDR3 here is CASGQGASYGYTF. CDR3 nucleotide sequence: TGTGCCAGCGGACAGGGGGCTTCCTATGGCTACACCTTC. The full variable domain, with the rest looked up from reference TRBV2 and TRBJ1-2, is EPEVTQTPSHQVTQMGQEVILRCVPISNHLYFYWYRQILGQKVEFLVSFYNNEISEKSEIFDDQFSVERPDGSNFTLKIRSTKLEDSAMYFCASGQGASYGYTFGSGTRLTVV.

This clone has a handful of counts. V is TRBV4-3 and J is TRBJ1-6; 7 nucleotides align to TRBD1. The germline V gene has CDR1 LGHNA and CDR2 YSLEER. This CDR3 region has 14 residues. The J segment lost 7 bases and the V segment lost 4 bases, leaving 4 bases of the junction unmatched. For the CDR3, the DNA is TGCGCCAGCAGCCTATACAGGGGAAATTCACCCCTCCACTTT. Protein: CASSLYRGNSPLHF.

This chain connects TRBV6-5 to TRBJ1-6; 9 bases align to TRBD1. Germline-derived CDR1 and CDR2 are MNHEY and SVGAGI. This CDR3 is 16 amino acids long. The V and J ends lost 0 bases and 7 bases, in that order; junction bases with no gene match: 4. The CDR3 loop reads CASSYSFGTGNSPLHF. The CDR3 coding sequence is TGTGCCAGCAGTTACTCGTTCGGGACAGGGAATTCACCCCTCCACTTT.

The chain uses TRBV5-1 and TRBJ2-7; D gene uncertain. The germline V gene has CDR1 SGHRS and CDR2 YFSETQ. V was shortened by 0 bases and J by 1 base, with 11 bases between the two germline ends. The CDR3 has 15 amino acids. CDR3 amino acids: CASSLVAGPSYEQYF. The CDR3 DNA sequence: TGCGCCAGCAGCTTGGTTGCAGGCCCTTCCTACGAGCAGTACTTC.

The rearrangement uses TRBV6-5 and TRBJ2-3; 11 bases fit TRBD2. The CDR3 extends over 15 amino acids. The germline CDR1 and CDR2 sequences are MNHEY and SVGAGI. J lost 3 bases, V lost 7 bases, and 6 bases had no gene match. The chain's CDR3 is CASTSGTSGTDTQYF. The DNA of the CDR3 is TGTGCCAGCACCTCCGGGACTAGCGGTACAGATACGCAGTATTTT.

The chain joins TRBV5-5 to TRBJ1-6, with 9 bases fitting TRBD1. V lost 6 bases, J lost 9 bases, and 13 bases stayed unmatched. This CDR3 comprises 16 residues. The germline V gene has CDR1 SGHKS and CDR2 YYEKEE (reference sequence). The CDR3 loop is CASTSWGGQGGSPLHF. DNA of the CDR3: TGTGCCAGCACCTCCTGGGGGGGACAGGGAGGTTCACCCCTCCACTTT.

The chain employs TRBV15 and TRBJ2-2, with TRBD2 as a possible D gene (6 bases). Trimming removed 3 bases at V and 3 bases at J, with 8 bases between. This CDR3 has 14 residues. From germline, CDR1 is LNHNV and CDR2 YYDKDF (reference sequence). This CDR3 is CATSSGEDTGELFF. CDR3 bases: TGTGCCACCAGCAGCGGGGAGGACACCGGGGAGCTGTTTTTT.

V and J are TRBV30 and TRBJ2-1; possible D gene TRBD1, 6 bases. Deletions cut 3 bases from V and 6 bases from J, with 12 bases between. The germline CDR1 and CDR2 sequences are GTSNPN and SVGIG (reference sequence). The CDR3 covers 13 residues. DNA for the CDR3: TGTGCCTGGAGCAAACTAGGGGGCAATGAGCAGTTCTTC. Amino acids: CAWSKLGGNEQFF.

The V and J genes are TRBV9 and TRBJ2-3, with D unclear. The germline gives CDR1 SGDLS, CDR2 YYNGEE. CDR3 length: 12 amino acids. Trimming removed 7 bases from V and 4 bases from J, with 10 bases in between. CDR3 nucleotide sequence: TGTGCCAGCTTCCTAACTCCAGATACGCAGTATTTT. Amino acid sequence: CASFLTPDTQYF.

The chain recombines TRBV6-5 with TRBJ1-2; D unresolved. CDR3 size: 14 residues. Trimming pared 5 bases from V and 6 bases from J, leaving 16 bases between. CDR1 and CDR2 from the germline V gene are MNHEY and SVGAGI. The CDR3 DNA reads as TGTGCCAGCAGTGGACGGGGATTGGGTAATGGCTACACCTTC. Translating gives CASSGRGLGNGYTF.

The rearrangement uses TRBV18 and TRBJ2-7; 7 nucleotides agree with TRBD1. The CDR3 totals 13 residues. Per the germline V gene, CDR1 is KGHSH and CDR2 is LQKENI. Unmatched junction bases numbered 3, after V lost 5 bases and J lost 2 bases. CDR3 residues: CASSDRAPYEQYF. DNA for the CDR3: TGTGCCAGCTCAGACAGGGCCCCCTACGAGCAGTACTTC.

The chain joins TRBV7-6 to TRBJ2-3; 9 nucleotides line up with TRBD2. V shed 5 bases, J shed 3 bases, and the junction held 9 bases outside the gene matches. This CDR3 contains 16 residues. Germline V gene sequence: CDR1 SGHVS, CDR2 FNYEAQ. The CDR3: CASSHPPGLATDTQYF. The CDR3 region has the DNA TGTGCCAGCAGCCATCCGCCGGGACTAGCAACAGATACGCAGTATTTT.

V gene TRBV5-1 combines with J gene TRBJ2-5, with D perhaps TRBD2 (5 bases). This CDR3 is built from 14 residues. V gave up 2 bases and J gave up 1 base, with 9 bases separating them. The germline CDR1 and CDR2 sequences are SGHRS and YFSETQ. CDR3 protein: CASSFPGSQETQYF. The DNA for the CDR3 is TGCGCCAGCAGCTTCCCGGGAAGCCAAGAGACCCAGTACTTC.

This clone was seen only a few times. This sequence joins TRBV15 and TRBJ1-6; D possibly corresponds to TRBD1 (6 bases). The germline gives CDR1 LNHNV, CDR2 YYDKDF (reference sequence). Trimming took off 1 base at V and 4 bases at J, with 8 bases between the two ends. This CDR3 has 15 residues. The CDR3 here is CATSRGTGYNSPLHF. The CDR3 bases are TGTGCCACCAGCAGAGGTACAGGGTATAATTCACCCCTCCACTTT.

CDR3 nucleotides: TGCGCCAGCAGCCAAGGCGGGGCTCTGCCCTACGAGCAGTACTTC. It is translated as CASSQGGALPYEQYF. V and J are TRBV4-1 and TRBJ2-7; the D gene is possibly TRBD2 (6 bases). The V gene lost 1 base and the J gene lost 2 bases, with 12 bases spanning the gap. The CDR3 has 15 amino acids. Germline V CDR1 and CDR2: MGHRA, YSYEKL.